The present TCR beta chain was sequenced within a study of blood T cell repertoires in COVID-19. Whole-study context: There were acute and convalescent COVID-19 samples, and they came from the United States, Italy and Spain.

Original processing notes: How many nucleated cells were present was estimated from reference gene primer amplification. TCRdb keeps only in-frame clones here, not all; method: immunoSEQ multiplex PCR. The V and J calls and the clone size are those of that table, but D and trimming were determined from the DNA. The data contain some 200,000 clones, around 81% of them seen just once; the ten biggest clones take up roughly 13%. The trim removed 4 bases at V and 2 bases at J, leaving 6 bases unmatched. The CDR3 is 14 amino acids. The V gene's germline CDR1 is SQVTM and CDR2 ANQGSEA. Source material: peripheral blood. The chain is built from TRBV29-1 and TRBJ2-3; 7 bases line up with TRBD1. The TCR was taken from a human donor in a cohort sampled during active COVID-19. The CDR3: CSVALTGTTDTQYF. The CDR3 bases are TGCAGCGTTGCCCTGACAGGGACCACAGATACGCAGTATTTT.